This T cell receptor (beta chain) is drawn from a study of OX40 agonist ivuxolimab in advanced cancers. General observations from the study: Circulating CD4+ and CD8+ T cells showed clonal expansion by week 6 at 0.1 to 3.0 mg/kg.

Only in-frame clones appear in the TCRdb table, and some are missing; sequencing was by immunoSEQ multiplex PCR. Of 65,000 or so clones listed, 82% are singletons. CDR1 and CDR2 (germline): GTSNPN, SVGIG (reference sequence). Trimming took off 4 bases at V and 0 bases at J, with 11 bases between the two ends. The CDR3 is 14 amino acids. Collection of blood occurred at baseline, at cycle 4 day 1, and at cycle 7 day 1. In regard to this clone: Its antigen is not identified.

Sequencing was performed on CD4+ or CD8+ T cells sorted from blood, taken in a trial of the OX40 agonist ivuxolimab. The chain is built from TRBV30 and TRBJ2-3; TRBD1 is a possible D gene (6 bases). This receptor was taken from an adult with an advanced solid tumor such as melanoma, head and neck, liver or kidney cancer. DNA for the CDR3: TGTGCCTGGAAACCCGGACAGAGCACAGATACGCAGTATTTT. Translation gives CAWKPGQSTDTQYF.